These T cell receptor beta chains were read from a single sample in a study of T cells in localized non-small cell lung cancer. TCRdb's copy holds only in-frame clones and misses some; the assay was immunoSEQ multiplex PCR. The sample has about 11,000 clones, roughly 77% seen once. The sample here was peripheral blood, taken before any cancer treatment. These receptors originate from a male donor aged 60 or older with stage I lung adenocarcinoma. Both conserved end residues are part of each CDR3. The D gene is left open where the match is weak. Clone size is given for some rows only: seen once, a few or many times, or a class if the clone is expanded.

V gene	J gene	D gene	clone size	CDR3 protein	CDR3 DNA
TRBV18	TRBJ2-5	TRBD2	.	CASSPLAGSQETQYF	TGTGCCAGCTCACCACTAGCGGGGAGCCAAGAGACCCAGTACTTC
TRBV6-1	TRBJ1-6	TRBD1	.	CASSTHRGRSPLHF	TGTGCCAGCAGCACACACAGGGGGCGATCACCCCTCCACTTT
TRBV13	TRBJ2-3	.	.	CASSLDGGAGFDTQYF	TGTGCCAGCAGCTTAGATGGGGGCGCCGGATTTGATACGCAGTATTTT
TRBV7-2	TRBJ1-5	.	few	CASSLFNGPQHF	TGTGCCAGCAGCTTATTCAATGGGCCCCAGCATTTT
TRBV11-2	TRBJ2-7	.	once	CASSLDRQTGQYF	TGTGCCAGCAGCTTAGACAGGCAAACGGGGCAGTACTTC
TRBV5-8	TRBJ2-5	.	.	CASSPLQSQETQYF	TGTGCCAGCAGCCCACTACAGAGCCAAGAGACCCAGTACTTC
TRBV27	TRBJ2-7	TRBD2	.	CASSSGGSRSYEQYF	TGTGCCAGCAGTTCGGGAGGCAGCAGATCCTACGAGCAGTACTTC
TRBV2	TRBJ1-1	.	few	CASSRQGMGYTEAFF	TGTGCCAGCAGCCGGCAGGGGATGGGGTACACTGAAGCTTTCTTT
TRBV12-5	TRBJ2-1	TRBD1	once	CASSPRGQGSFYNEQFF	TGTGCTAGTTCCCCTAGAGGACAGGGCAGTTTCTACAATGAGCAGTTCTTC
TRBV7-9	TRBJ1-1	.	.	CASSLGGSGRNLEAFF	TGTGCCAGCAGCTTAGGAGGGTCGGGGAGAAATCTTGAAGCTTTCTTT
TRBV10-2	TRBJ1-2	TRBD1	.	CASELPGGSNYGYTF	TGCGCCAGCGAATTACCAGGGGGCTCTAACTATGGCTACACCTTC
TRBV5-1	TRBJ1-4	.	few	CASSLDRAYEKLFF	TGCGCCAGCAGCTTGGACAGGGCCTATGAAAAACTGTTTTTT
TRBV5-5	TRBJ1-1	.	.	CASSRGRMNTEAFF	TGTGCCAGCAGCCGGGGGCGAATGAACACTGAAGCTTTCTTT
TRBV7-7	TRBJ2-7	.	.	CASSLLQSPPGEQYF	TGTGCTAGCAGCTTACTGCAGTCCCCACCGGGGGAGCAGTACTTC
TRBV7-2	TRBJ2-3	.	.	CATQLSLLSTDTQYF	TGTGCCACCCAGCTTTCCCTCCTTAGCACAGATACGCAGTATTTT
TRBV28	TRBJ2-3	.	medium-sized	CASSGSSEYLTDTQYF	TGTGCCAGCAGCGGGTCTAGCGAGTACCTCACAGATACGCAGTATTTT
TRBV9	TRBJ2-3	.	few	CASSVDQSDTQYF	TGTGCCAGCAGCGTGGACCAGTCAGATACGCAGTATTTT
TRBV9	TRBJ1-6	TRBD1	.	CASSDDPGTGNSPLHF	TGTGCCAGCAGTGACGACCCCGGGACAGGCAATTCACCCCTCCACTTT
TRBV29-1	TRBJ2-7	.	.	CSVDGEIGEYEQYF	TGCAGCGTTGACGGGGAGATAGGGGAATACGAGCAGTACTTC
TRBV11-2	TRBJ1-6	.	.	CASTRDSPLHF	TGTGCCAGCACCCGGGATTCACCCCTCCACTTT
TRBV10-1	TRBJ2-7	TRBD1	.	CASMDRGLVEQYF	TGCGCCAGTATGGACAGGGGGCTGGTCGAGCAGTACTTC
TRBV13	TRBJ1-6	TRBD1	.	CASSLVGTGSIYSPLHF	TGTGCCAGCAGCTTAGTGGGGACAGGGAGCATCTATTCACCCCTCCACTTT
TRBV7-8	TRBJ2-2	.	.	CASSLVEGTGTGELFF	TGTGCCAGCAGCTTAGTTGAGGGTACGGGCACCGGGGAGCTGTTTTTT
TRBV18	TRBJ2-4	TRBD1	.	CASSQIPGTGNIQYF	TGTGCCAGCTCCCAAATACCGGGGACAGGAAACATTCAGTACTTC
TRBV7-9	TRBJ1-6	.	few	CASSLVGEGSPLHF	TGTGCCAGCAGCTTAGTAGGGGAGGGTTCACCCCTCCACTTT
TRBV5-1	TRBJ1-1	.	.	CASSQGTPNTEAFF	TGCGCCAGCAGCCAAGGGACACCGAACACTGAAGCTTTCTTT
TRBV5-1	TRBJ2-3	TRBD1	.	CASTGAAATSTDTQYF	TGCGCCAGTACAGGGGCCGCTGCAACTAGCACAGATACGCAGTATTTT
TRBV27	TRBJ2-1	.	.	CATSEGTYYNEQFF	TGTGCCACCTCAGAGGGAACCTATTACAATGAGCAGTTCTTC
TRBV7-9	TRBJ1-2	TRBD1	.	CASSLTGATIYGYTF	TGTGCCAGCAGCTTGACAGGGGCGACAATCTATGGCTACACCTTC
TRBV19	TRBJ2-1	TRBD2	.	CASSIAGGEYEQFF	TGTGCCAGTAGTATAGCGGGGGGGGAATATGAGCAGTTCTTC
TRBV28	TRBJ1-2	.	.	CASRKHGQRYGYTF	TGTGCCAGCAGGAAACACGGCCAGCGCTATGGCTACACCTTC
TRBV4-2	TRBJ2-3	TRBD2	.	CASSQVGGVVDTQYF	TGTGCCAGCAGCCAAGTCGGGGGGGTTGTAGATACGCAGTATTTT
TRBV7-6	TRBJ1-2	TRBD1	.	CASSPRQGVDGYTF	TGTGCCAGCAGCCCGCGACAGGGGGTTGATGGCTACACCTTC
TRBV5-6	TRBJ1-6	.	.	CASSGALYNSPLHF	TGTGCCAGCAGCGGGGCGCTCTATAATTCACCCCTCCACTTT
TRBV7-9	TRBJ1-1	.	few	CASSHVGEYTEAFF	TGTGCCAGCAGTCACGTAGGGGAGTACACTGAAGCTTTCTTT
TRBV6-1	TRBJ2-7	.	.	CASSQGGGGYEQYF	TGTGCCAGCAGCCAGGGAGGGGGCGGCTACGAGCAGTACTTC
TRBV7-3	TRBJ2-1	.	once	CASSTNWGQGVEQFF	TGTGCCAGCAGCACCAACTGGGGGCAGGGTGTCGAGCAGTTCTTC
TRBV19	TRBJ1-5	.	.	CASSFNVDQPQHF	TGTGCCAGTAGTTTCAACGTTGATCAGCCCCAGCATTTT
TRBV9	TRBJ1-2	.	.	CASSVAVVGGGYTF	TGTGCCAGCAGCGTAGCTGTGGTGGGGGGTGGCTACACCTTC
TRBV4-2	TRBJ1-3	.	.	CASSQERQGSGNTIYF	TGTGCCAGCAGCCAAGAAAGGCAGGGCTCTGGAAACACCATATATTTT
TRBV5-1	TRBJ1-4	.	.	CASSWGETNEKLFF	TGCGCCAGCAGCTGGGGAGAAACTAATGAAAAACTGTTTTTT
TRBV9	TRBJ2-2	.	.	CASSHVAGELFF	TGTGCCAGCAGCCACGTTGCAGGGGAGCTGTTTTTT
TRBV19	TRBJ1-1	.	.	CASSSRGRTEAFF	TGTGCCAGTAGTAGCAGGGGTCGGACTGAAGCTTTCTTT
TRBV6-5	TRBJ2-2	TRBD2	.	CASSYGSAGGSGKLFF	TGTGCCAGCAGTTATGGGTCGGCGGGGGGATCGGGGAAGCTGTTTTTT
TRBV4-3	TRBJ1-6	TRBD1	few	CASSQSAVGGNSPLHF	TGCGCCAGCAGCCAATCTGCGGTAGGGGGCAATTCACCCCTCCACTTT
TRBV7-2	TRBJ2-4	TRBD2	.	CASSLDPGGLSGIQYF	TGTGCCAGCAGCTTAGATCCGGGGGGGCTGTCGGGCATTCAGTACTTC
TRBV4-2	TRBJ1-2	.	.	CASSGGTGGPLRGYTF	TGTGCCAGCAGCGGGGGAACGGGCGGGCCTTTGCGTGGCTACACCTTC
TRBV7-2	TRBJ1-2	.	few	CASSLQSDYYGYTF	TGTGCCAGCAGCTTACAGTCGGATTACTATGGCTACACCTTC
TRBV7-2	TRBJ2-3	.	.	CASSRLGGLTTDTQYF	TGTGCCAGCAGCCGACTTGGGGGGCTTACCACAGATACGCAGTATTTT
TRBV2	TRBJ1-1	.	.	CASRTRSREGTEAFF	TGTGCCAGCAGAACCCGATCTCGAGAGGGCACTGAAGCTTTCTTT
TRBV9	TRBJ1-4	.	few	CASSKEGMFGEKLFF	TGTGCCAGCAGCAAGGAAGGGATGTTCGGTGAAAAACTGTTTTTT
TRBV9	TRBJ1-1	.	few	CASSPWFGHTENTEAFF	TGTGCCAGCAGCCCCTGGTTCGGACACACCGAGAACACTGAAGCTTTCTTT
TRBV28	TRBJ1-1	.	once	CASSFRYRANTEAFF	TGTGCCAGCAGTTTTAGATACAGGGCAAACACTGAAGCTTTCTTT
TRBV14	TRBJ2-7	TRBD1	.	CASSLPGTGLYEQYF	TGTGCCAGCAGCCTCCCCGGGACAGGCCTCTACGAGCAGTACTTC
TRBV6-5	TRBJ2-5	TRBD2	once	CASSYTRGNYQETQYF	TGTGCCAGCAGTTACACGCGGGGGAATTATCAAGAGACCCAGTACTTC